This T cell receptor beta chain appears in the sequencing data of a study of blood T cell repertoires in COVID-19. The overall study: Sites in the United States, Italy and Spain provided acute and convalescent COVID-19 samples. The analysed material was cDNA or gDNA that came from T cells, B-cell-depleted T cells, or PBMCs.

Authors' processing steps: Reference gene primer amplification gave nucleated cell count estimates. Libraries were prepared by immunoSEQ multiplex PCR; TCRdb keeps only in-frame clonotypes and omits some of them. V and J calls and clone size are those listed in that table; D and trimming were worked out from the DNA. The sample records roughly 88,000 clones, about 93% being singletons. V lost 1 base to trimming and J lost 4 bases; unmatched junction nucleotides: 4. This CDR3 has 14 amino acids. The germline V gene has CDR1 SGHNT and CDR2 YYREEE (reference sequence). The sample was peripheral blood. This chain links TRBV5-4 with TRBJ2-7; 8 bases align to TRBD2. The clonotype was recovered from a woman aged 45 to 65 in a cohort sampled during active COVID-19. The CDR3 here is CASSLTSGNYEQYF. The CDR3 DNA sequence: TGTGCCAGCAGCTTGACTAGCGGCAATTACGAGCAGTACTTC.